The TCR beta chain described here comes from a study of blood T cell repertoires in COVID-19. Study overall: Sample material is recorded as cDNA or gDNA derived from T cells, B-cell-depleted T cells, or PBMCs.

As originally analysed: Reference gene primer amplification gave nucleated cell count estimates. Clones were read by immunoSEQ multiplex PCR, and TCRdb kept only the in-frame ones, dropping some. Clone size and V and J calls were adopted from that table, with D and trimming inferred from the DNA. The sample carries under 300,000 clones, more than 75% recorded once. This clone was recorded a few times. Participant age was about 18 to 100 years, and participants resided in 20 to 30 US areas. Clinical history as reported by participants underpinned cohort assignment. This CDR3 is 13 amino acids long. CDR1 is MGHDK, CDR2 SYGVNS, per germline. The V and J ends lost 3 bases and 6 bases respectively, with 9 bases between them.

The source material was PBMCs or T cells enriched from blood (not recorded which). The sequence came from a middle-aged woman with acute COVID-19. This rearrangement joins TRBV25-1 to TRBJ1-5; no clear D. CDR3 loop: CASSEGGSQPQHF. CDR3 DNA sequence: TGTGCCAGCAGTGAGGGAGGCAGTCAGCCCCAGCATTTT. Combining the CDR3 with reference TRBV25-1 and TRBJ1-5 gives the whole variable domain EADIYQTPRYLVIGTGKKITLECSQTMGHDKMYWYQQDPGMELHLIHYSYGVNSTEKGDLSSESTVSRIRTEHFPLTLESARPSHTSQYLCASSEGGSQPQHFGDGTRLSIL.